This is a list of T cell receptor beta chains from one sample in a study of blood T cells in healthy people across ages. TCRdb processed the 5' RACE reads anew with MiXCR; each CDR3 protein has one entry. Of hundreds of thousands of distinct CDR3 sequences in the sample, more than 45% were seen once. The material sequenced was blood. The receptors come from a woman of 80 years or more in good health. Each CDR3 is given with its conserved first and last residue. Fields, in order: D gene, J gene, V gene, clone size, CDR3 DNA, CDR3 protein. D genes are given only for firm matches. Size tells how often a clone was seen (once, few, many) or the class of an expanded clone, and some rows leave it out.

>NA|TRBJ2-2|TRBV20-1|NA
TGCAGTGCTAATGTCCCCGGGGCCGGGGAGCTGTTTTTT
CSANVPGAGELFF
>NA|TRBJ2-2|TRBV24-1|NA
TGTGCCACCAGTCGGTCACGGACGAACACCGGGGAGCTGTTTTTT
CATSRSRTNTGELFF
>NA|TRBJ2-2|TRBV27|few
TGTGCCAGCAGTTTAACGGACGGATTCGAGCTGTTTTTT
CASSLTDGFELFF
>TRBD1|TRBJ2-1|TRBV2|NA
TGTGCCAGCAGAGACAGGGAGTCCTCCTACAATGAGCAGTTCTTC
CASRDRESSYNEQFF
>NA|TRBJ2-1|TRBV5-1|NA
TGCGCCAGCAGCTTGGGCCCGAGGCCCGAGCAGTTCTTC
CASSLGPRPEQFF
>TRBD2|TRBJ2-7|TRBV3-1|NA
TGTGCCAGCAGCCAAGAATTCCTAGCGGGAGTCAACGAGCAGTACTTC
CASSQEFLAGVNEQYF
>NA|TRBJ2-1|TRBV14|many
TGTGCCAGCAGCCAAGATAAGGGGACCCATTACAATGAGCAGTTCTTC
CASSQDKGTHYNEQFF
>NA|TRBJ2-5|TRBV6-5|NA
TGTGCCAGCAGCCGCCGAGGGGAGACCCAGTACTTC
CASSRRGETQYF
>NA|TRBJ1-5|TRBV20-1|NA
TGCAGTGCTGAAAGTAATCGGCCCAATCAGCCCCAGCATTTT
CSAESNRPNQPQHF
>NA|TRBJ2-7|TRBV6-6|few
TGTGCCAGCAGTGACTCGATCATTGACGAGCAGTACTTC
CASSDSIIDEQYF
>NA|TRBJ2-5|TRBV2|few
TGTGCCAGCAGTGAAGGTCTACAAGAGACCCAGTACTTC
CASSEGLQETQYF
>TRBD1|TRBJ2-5|TRBV10-3|NA
TGTGCCATCAGTGACAGGGGGCGGTACGACGAGACCCAGTACTTC
CAISDRGRYDETQYF
>NA|TRBJ2-3|TRBV5-1|few
TGCGCCAGCAGCTTAAACGGATACCCGTCCGATACGCAGTATTTT
CASSLNGYPSDTQYF
>NA|TRBJ2-5|TRBV6-1|many
TGTGCCAGCAGTTCCTCCGTAAAAGATACCCAGTACTTC
CASSSSVKDTQYF
>TRBD2|TRBJ2-7|TRBV15|NA
TGTGCCACCAGCAGAGATGAGTCCGCGGGGGTTGCCTACGAGCAGTACTTC
CATSRDESAGVAYEQYF
>NA|TRBJ1-4|TRBV6-5|NA
TGTGCCAGCAGTTACTCGTTTGGGAATGAAAAACTGTTTTTT
CASSYSFGNEKLFF
>TRBD1|TRBJ1-5|TRBV7-2|NA
TGTGCCAGCGGCTTATTGGGCAGGGGGCGGATGAGTCAGCCCCAGCATTTT
CASGLLGRGRMSQPQHF
>NA|TRBJ2-1|TRBV7-8|many
TGTGCCAGCAGCTTAGCCCGAGAGAGGAATGAGCAGTTCTTC
CASSLARERNEQFF
>TRBD2|TRBJ2-4|TRBV7-2|few
TGTGCCAGCAGCGGGGGGGGAAGCAAAAACATTCAGTACTTC
CASSGGGSKNIQYF
>TRBD1|TRBJ1-2|TRBV7-9|many
TGTGCCAGCAGTTTGCTTCTTGGACAGGGGGCAGGTGGCTACACCTTC
CASSLLLGQGAGGYTF
>TRBD1|TRBJ1-2|TRBV12-3/TRBV12-4|NA
TGTGCCAGCGCTTACGGGACAGCAAACTATGGCTACACCTTC
CASAYGTANYGYTF
>TRBD2|TRBJ2-3|TRBV7-9|many
TGTGCCAGCAGCTTAGCTAGCGGGAGCGGCACAGATACGCAGTATTTT
CASSLASGSGTDTQYF
>NA|TRBJ1-4|TRBV7-9|NA
TGTGCCAGCAGCCCTGACGGGAAACTGTTTTTT
CASSPDGKLFF
>TRBD2|TRBJ2-1|TRBV11-1|NA
TGTGCCAGCAGCCTAAGACTAGCGGGCCAAAGCTCCTACAATGAGCAGTTCTTC
CASSLRLAGQSSYNEQFF
>TRBD1|TRBJ1-2|TRBV25-1|few
TGTGCCAGCAGGGACGGACAGGGATGGGGCTACACCTTC
CASRDGQGWGYTF
>NA|TRBJ2-6|TRBV18|NA
TGTGCCAGCGTCCAGAGCGGTTCTGGGGCCAACGTCCTGACTTTC
CASVQSGSGANVLTF
>NA|TRBJ2-5|TRBV20-1|many
TGCAGTGCTAGCCGTTCTCAAGGGGAGACCCAGTACTTC
CSASRSQGETQYF
>TRBD1|TRBJ1-2|TRBV10-3|NA
TGTGCCATCAGTGAAGAGGCAGGGGGCCTCTATGGCTACACCTTC
CAISEEAGGLYGYTF
>NA|TRBJ2-1|TRBV14|many
TGTGCCAGCAGCCCCGGGAACCTAAATGAGCAGTTCTTC
CASSPGNLNEQFF
>TRBD1|TRBJ1-1|TRBV5-1|NA
TGCGCCAGCAGTTTGGGGGACAGTCATGAGAGCACTGAAGCTTTCTTT
CASSLGDSHESTEAFF
>TRBD2|TRBJ2-1|TRBV9|many
TGTGCCAGCAGCGCCTGGGGACTACCCTCCTACAATGAGCAGTTCTTC
CASSAWGLPSYNEQFF
>NA|TRBJ1-2|TRBV20-1|once
TGCAGTGCCCCCCTTGGGGGCAGGACAACTAACTATGGCTACACCTTC
CSAPLGGRTTNYGYTF
>NA|TRBJ1-1|TRBV10-3|NA
TGTGCCATCAGTGTTAGCGGACAACCGACGGTGAACACTGAAGCTTTCTTT
CAISVSGQPTVNTEAFF
>NA|TRBJ2-7|TRBV15|once
TGTGCCACCAGAAACACCGGGGAATCCTACGAGCAGTACTTC
CATRNTGESYEQYF
>TRBD2|TRBJ2-5|TRBV29-1|NA
TGCAGCGTTGAAGAAGCAGCGGGGGGACAAGAGACCCAGTACTTC
CSVEEAAGGQETQYF
>NA|TRBJ1-2|TRBV9|NA
TGTGCCAGCAGTGATACGTCTCGGGGGGTAAATTATGGCTACACCTTC
CASSDTSRGVNYGYTF
>NA|TRBJ2-3|TRBV12-3/TRBV12-4|NA
TGTGCCAGCAGTCTACTGTCAGATATCACAGATACGCAGTATTTT
CASSLLSDITDTQYF
>NA|TRBJ2-7|TRBV20-1|many
TGCAGTGCTAATACTCCCTACGAGCAGTACTTC
CSANTPYEQYF
>NA|TRBJ2-5|TRBV4-1|once
TGCGCCAGCAGCCTTAAGGGGGGTCAAGAGACCCAGTACTTC
CASSLKGGQETQYF
>NA|TRBJ1-5|TRBV6-1|once
TGTGCCAGCAGTGAAGAGGGAGGGCTTGGCAATCAGCCCCAGCATTTT
CASSEEGGLGNQPQHF
>NA|TRBJ2-1|TRBV27|NA
TGTGCCAGCAGTTTAAGATCAACGAGCTCCTACAATGAGCAGTTCTTC
CASSLRSTSSYNEQFF
>NA|TRBJ2-5|TRBV28|NA
TGTGCCAGCAGTCCATACAAGCTCGGGGGTTTACAAGAGACCCAGTACTTC
CASSPYKLGGLQETQYF